The 20 T cell receptor beta chains below come from one sample, sequenced in a study of T cells in Graves' hyperthyroidism and ophthalmopathy. TCR beta CDR3 sequences were amplified from RNA transcripts. A first-round RT-PCR of the TCR CDR3 used the HTBI primer set. TCRdb itself ran the multiplex PCR reads through MiXCR, one entry per CDR3 protein. The sample contains about 620,000 distinct CDR3 sequences, roughly 16% of which appear only once. The sample was blood. The receptors were gathered from a woman aged 25-40 years with Graves' hyperthyroidism.

The chain links TRBV6-2 or TRBV6-3 to TRBJ1-6; no firm D call. CDR3 length: 15 residues. Deletions cut 2 bases from V and 4 bases from J, with 9 bases between. Germline V lookup: CDR1 MNHEY, CDR2 SVGEGT. This CDR3 reads CASSYILGYNSPLHF. The CDR3 nucleotides are TGTGCCAGCAGTTACATTCTCGGGTATAATTCACCCCTCCACTTT.

This clonotype was seen many times. The gene calls are TRBV11-2 and TRBJ2-1; D unresolved. Germline CDR1 is SGHAT and CDR2 is FQNNGV. V gave up 0 bases and J gave up 2 bases, with 8 bases separating them. The CDR3 runs to 15 residues. CDR3 in DNA: TGTGCCAGCAGCTTAGATTCGAACGCCTACAATGAGCAGTTCTTC. It is translated as CASSLDSNAYNEQFF.

This clonotype was seen at least ten times. The chain carries TRBV5-1 and TRBJ2-7; D is unresolved. Trimming removed 2 bases from V and 3 bases from J, with 9 bases in between. From germline, CDR1 is SGHRS and CDR2 YFSETQ. CDR3 length equals 13 residues. The CDR3 DNA reads TGCGCCAGCAGCTTTGACGGAGACTACGAGCAGTACTTC. Its translation: CASSFDGDYEQYF.

V gene TRBV2 combines with J gene TRBJ2-2, with TRBD2 matching 11 bases. The CDR3 is made up of 15 amino acids. CDR1 is SNHLY and CDR2 is FYNNEI in the germline V gene. V was pared by 8 bases and J by 5 bases, with 7 bases of the junction left unmatched. Here the CDR3 DNA reads TGTGCCAGCCTAGGGGGACTAGCGGTAACCGGGGAGCTGTTTTTT. Translating gives CASLGGLAVTGELFF. Full variable domain (outside the CDR3, taken from reference TRBV2 and TRBJ2-2): EPEVTQTPSHQVTQMGQEVILRCVPISNHLYFYWYRQILGQKVEFLVSFYNNEISEKSEIFDDQFSVERPDGSNFTLKIRSTKLEDSAMYFCASLGGLAVTGELFFGEGSRLTVL.

This clonotype was picked up a small number of times. The chain recombines TRBV5-6 with TRBJ2-7, with a possible D match to TRBD2 (5 bases). V shed 4 bases and J shed 6 bases, with 11 bases lying between them. The CDR3 extends over 12 amino acids. The germline V gene has CDR1 SGHDT and CDR2 YYEEEE. Written as DNA, the CDR3 is TGTGCCAGCAGCGAGGTGGCGGGCGAGCAGTACTTC. The encoded protein is CASSEVAGEQYF.

Comments on this clonotype: A clone one base away is much larger, so this may be a read error. This chain connects TRBV7-2 to TRBJ2-1; the D gene is possibly TRBD2 (6 bases). This CDR3 contains 13 residues. In germline, CDR1 is SGHTA, CDR2 FQGNSA. The V gene lost 4 bases and the J gene lost 10 bases, with 14 bases spanning the gap. CDR3: CASSSGLREEQFF. In nucleotides, the CDR3 is TGTGCCAGCAGCTCGGGACTCCGCGAGGAGCAGTTCTTC. The full variable domain, rest sourced from reference TRBV7-2 and TRBJ2-1, is GAGVSQSPSNKVTEKGKDVELRCDPISGHTALYWYRQSLGQGLEFLIYFQGNSAPDKSGLPSDRFSAERTGGSVSTLTIQRTQQEDSAVYLCASSSGLREEQFFGPGTRLTVL.

The sample holds a few counts of this clonotype. V and J are TRBV27 and TRBJ2-7; either TRBD1 or TRBD2 may supply D (5 bases each). The V and J ends lost 7 bases and 8 bases respectively, with 15 bases between them. CDR3 length: 12 amino acids. Germline CDR1 is MNHEY and CDR2 is SMNVEV (reference sequence). The CDR3 coding sequence is TGTGCCAGCACCGCCCCCTCGGGACAGCAGTACTTC. Residues: CASTAPSGQQYF.

This clonotype was found a few times. V gene TRBV7-3 combines with J gene TRBJ1-2; D is uncertain. The CDR3 runs to 15 residues. Between the trimmed V and J ends, which lost 2 bases and 1 base, there was a span of 11 bases. CDR1 and CDR2 from the germline V gene are SGHTA and FQGTGA. Written as DNA, the CDR3 is TGTGCCAGCAGCTTATCTAGCAGAGATAACTATGGCTACACCTTC. This translates into CASSLSSRDNYGYTF.

The CDR3 sequence is CASSLVESGREVDTQYF. In DNA form, the CDR3 reads TGTGCCAGCAGTTTAGTGGAGAGCGGGAGGGAGGTAGATACGCAGTATTTT. The V gene is TRBV28, the J gene TRBJ2-3; 10 nucleotides line up with TRBD2. CDR3 length: 17 amino acids. Germline assignment: CDR1 MDHEN and CDR2 SYDVKM. The junction had 10 bases not matched to a gene; V was cut back by 2 bases and J by 5 bases.

The V call is TRBV7-9, the J call TRBJ2-3; 9 bases map to TRBD1. Germline CDR1 and CDR2: SEHNR and FQNEAQ (reference sequence). The trim removed 5 bases at V and 5 bases at J, leaving 17 bases unmatched. CDR3 length: 18 residues. For the CDR3, the DNA is TGTGCCAGCAGCCGCGTCACAGGGGGCCTGCCTAGGGAAGATACGCAGTATTTT. Its translation: CASSRVTGGLPREDTQYF.

This clonotype appeared a few times. The CDR3 does not end in the conserved phenylalanine or tryptophan, so this is likely a read error. The V gene is TRBV7-2, the J gene TRBJ2-7; the D gene is possibly TRBD2 (6 bases). The CDR3 extends over 15 amino acids. Trimming took 4 bases from V and 0 from J, leaving 13 bases between them. Germline V gene lookup returns CDR1 SGHTA and CDR2 FQGNSA. The CDR3 coding sequence is TGTGCCAGCAGCTCCAGTTCCGGGGGCTCCTACGAGCAGTACCTC. Protein sequence: CASSSSSGGSYEQYL.

This clonotype was seen a few times. V and J are TRBV4-1 and TRBJ2-6; TRBD1 matches at 12 bases. With V trimmed by 3 bases and J by 0 bases, 0 bases remained unmatched. CDR1 MGHRA and CDR2 YSYEKL come from the germline V gene. This CDR3 spans 17 amino acids. The DNA of the CDR3 is TGCGCCAGCAGCCAGGGACAGGGGGCCTCTGGGGCCAACGTCCTGACTTTC. Its protein product is CASSQGQGASGANVLTF.

As concerns this clonotype: Just one base apart from a much larger clone, this may be a read error. The chain uses TRBV7-2 and TRBJ1-1, with a possible D match to TRBD1 (6 bases). From germline, CDR1 is SGHTA and CDR2 FQGNSA. The CDR3 length is 15 residues. The chain's CDR3 is CAGSLVWDTNTEAFF. DNA for the CDR3: TGTGCCGGCAGCTTAGTGTGGGACACGAACACTGAAGCTTTCTTT.

This clonotype was recorded many times. The chain recombines TRBV20-1 with TRBJ2-1; 12 positions agree with TRBD2. This CDR3 comprises 16 residues. The V segment lost 6 bases and the J segment 7 bases; nucleotides outside the gene matches: 13. Germline V gene data show CDR1 as DFQATT and CDR2 as SNEGSKA (reference sequence). CDR3 coding DNA: TGCAGTGCCCTGGGACTAGCGGGCGGACGGCTTAATGAGCAGTTCTTC. Translated, it gives CSALGLAGGRLNEQFF.

This clonotype was recorded at least ten times. V usage is TRBV5-1 and J usage is TRBJ2-3; 7 positions agree with TRBD1. The CDR3 is made up of 14 amino acids. V trimming: 0 bases; J trimming: 6 bases; junction bases outside the gene matches: 4. In germline, CDR1 is SGHRS, CDR2 YFSETQ. CDR3 sequence reads: CASSLDRGGDTQYF. The CDR3 DNA reads as TGCGCCAGCAGCTTGGACAGGGGTGGGGATACGCAGTATTTT.

This clonotype was counted only a few times. The rearrangement uses TRBV9 and TRBJ1-4; 7 nucleotides align to TRBD1. CDR3 length: 15 amino acids. Germline CDR1 is SGDLS and CDR2 is YYNGEE. V gave up 0 bases and J gave up 8 bases; unmatched junction bases: 7. The CDR3 loop reads CASSVGARGGEKLFF. CDR3 bases: TGTGCCAGCAGCGTAGGTGCCAGGGGGGGAGAAAAACTGTTTTTT.

The J gene is TRBJ2-5, the V gene TRBV9, with a possible D match to TRBD2 (6 bases). Trimming took off 0 bases at V and 1 base at J, with 7 bases between the two ends. CDR3 length: 14 residues. CDR1 is SGDLS and CDR2 is YYNGEE in the germline V gene. The DNA of the CDR3 is TGTGCCAGCAGCGTAGCCGGGGGCCAAGAGACCCAGTACTTC. As protein: CASSVAGGQETQYF.

Only a few counts were recorded for this clonotype. V is TRBV20-1 and J is TRBJ2-1; 9 bases are a match to TRBD2. Germline V gives CDR1 DFQATT, CDR2 SNEGSKA (reference sequence). The ends lost 0 bases at V and 15 bases at J; junction bases unmatched: 9. The length of the CDR3 is 13 residues. In DNA form, the CDR3 reads TGCAGTGCTAGAGATCCAGCGGGAGGTTCGCCGTTCTTC. Residues: CSARDPAGGSPFF.

This clonotype was counted many times. The J gene is TRBJ2-1, the V gene TRBV6-2 or TRBV6-3; D perhaps matches TRBD2 (5 bases). Per germline, CDR1 MNHEY and CDR2 SVGEGT. The CDR3 contains 19 residues. V shed 0 bases and J shed 0 bases, with 18 bases lying between them. CDR3 in amino acids: CASSYSILEGVSSYNEQFF. The CDR3 bases are TGTGCCAGCAGTTACTCGATTTTAGAGGGTGTCAGCTCCTACAATGAGCAGTTCTTC.

This clonotype has more than one count but fewer than ten. The rearrangement uses TRBV29-1 and TRBJ1-2, with D possibly TRBD1 on 5 matching bases. The germline gives CDR1 SQVTM, CDR2 ANQGSEA. This CDR3 has 14 amino acids. The germline V and J ends were trimmed by 7 bases and 8 bases, with 23 bases remaining between them. CDR3 region: CSAPKSRQREGYTF. CDR3 nucleotides: TGCAGCGCCCCCAAGTCTCGACAGCGTGAGGGCTACACCTTC.